This T cell receptor beta chain was recovered during a study of T cells in Graves' hyperthyroidism and ophthalmopathy. Whole-study results and caveats: For ophthalmopathy, model prediction preceded onset by a median roughly 5.9 months. Most thyroid clonotypes expanded above 0.001 were also detected in blood. Researchers report that a 13 V-J model separated ophthalmopathy from stable hyperthyroidism.

The length of the CDR3 is 14 residues. Germline V CDR1 and CDR2: MNHEY, SMNVEV (reference sequence). V was shortened by 4 bases and J by 1 base, with 9 bases between the two germline ends. Points on this clonotype: The antigen remains unidentified.

Regions amplified from RNA transcripts were the TCR beta CDR3 regions. An initial round of RT-PCR targeting the TCR CDR3 relied on the HTBI primer set. A single record per CDR3 protein comes from TCRdb applying MiXCR to the multiplex PCR reads. Of hundreds of thousands of distinct CDR3 sequences in the sample, 12% to 15% were seen once. Participants, patients aged 18 to 65, had newly diagnosed hyperthyroidism with a duration under 2 months. The sequenced sample was blood. V is TRBV27 and J is TRBJ2-3, with D unresolved. This clonotype was sampled from a woman younger than 30 with Graves' hyperthyroidism. CDR3 loop: CASSSRVGTDTQYF. The CDR3 bases are TGTGCCAGCAGTTCTAGAGTTGGCACAGATACGCAGTATTTT.